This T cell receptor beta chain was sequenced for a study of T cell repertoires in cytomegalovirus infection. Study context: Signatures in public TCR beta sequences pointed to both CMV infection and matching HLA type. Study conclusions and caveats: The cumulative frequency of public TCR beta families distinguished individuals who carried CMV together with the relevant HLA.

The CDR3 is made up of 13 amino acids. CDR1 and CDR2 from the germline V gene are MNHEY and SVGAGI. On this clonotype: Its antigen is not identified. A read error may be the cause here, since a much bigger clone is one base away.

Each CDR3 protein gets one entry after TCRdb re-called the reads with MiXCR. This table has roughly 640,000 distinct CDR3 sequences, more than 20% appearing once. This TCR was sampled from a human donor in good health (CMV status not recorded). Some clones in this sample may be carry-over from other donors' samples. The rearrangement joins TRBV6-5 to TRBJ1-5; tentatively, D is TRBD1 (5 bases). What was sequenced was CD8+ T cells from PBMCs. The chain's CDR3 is CASSQGMGQLQHF. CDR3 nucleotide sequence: TGTGCCAGCAGCCAGGGTATGGGTCAGCTCCAGCATTTT.